Presented here are 32 T cell receptor beta chains from one specimen sequenced in a study of cytomegalovirus exposure and HLA in healthy donors. The PCR made use of 60 Vbeta and 13 Jbeta primers. Here immunoSEQ multiplex PCR was the method, and the copy in TCRdb shows in-frame clones only, minus some. The profile covers roughly 150,000 clones, with approximately 79% appearing a single time and about 2% taken by the ten largest. Sequencing input: PBMCs. The receptors were sampled from a male donor in good health and CMV-seronegative.

The count of this clone is one. The chain is built from TRBV5-1 and TRBJ1-1; D not resolved. Trimming cost V 1 base and J 0 bases, with 13 bases left between them. The CDR3 is made up of 16 amino acids. Germline V gene sequence: CDR1 SGHRS, CDR2 YFSETQ. For the CDR3, the DNA is TGCGCCAGCAGCTTGATCGGACCGACTATGAACACTGAAGCTTTCTTT. This gives the protein CASSLIGPTMNTEAFF.

The V call is TRBV5-6, the J call TRBJ1-2; 7 bases map to TRBD1. V was clipped by 2 bases and J by 4 bases; unmatched bases: 5. From germline, CDR1 is SGHDT and CDR2 YYEEEE. CDR3 size: 14 residues. CDR3 sequence reads: CASSLIRGAYGYTF. Written as DNA, the CDR3 is TGTGCCAGCAGCTTAATCAGGGGGGCCTATGGCTACACCTTC. Based on the CDR3 plus reference TRBV5-6 and TRBJ1-2, the full variable domain is DAGVTQSPTHLIKTRGQQVTLRCSPKSGHDTVSWYQQALGQGPQFIFQYYEEEERQRGNFPDRFSGHQFPNYSSELNVNALLLGDSALYLCASSLIRGAYGYTFGSGTRLTVV.

This clone has a handful of counts. The genes are TRBV30 and TRBJ1-5; 7 bases agree with TRBD1. After removal of 2 bases from V and 7 bases from J, the junction contained 8 bases not matched to a gene. Looked up from germline, CDR1 is GTSNPN and CDR2 is SVGIG (reference sequence). The CDR3 runs 14 residues. The CDR3 spells CAWSQNRGQQPQHF. CDR3 coding DNA: TGTGCCTGGAGTCAGAACAGGGGCCAACAGCCCCAGCATTTT.

This chain links TRBV6-1 with TRBJ2-2; 7 bases fit TRBD1. After removal of 4 bases from V and 4 bases from J, the junction contained 9 bases not matched to a gene. The CDR3 sequence is 16 residues long. Germline assignment: CDR1 MNHNS and CDR2 SASEGT. The CDR3 sequence is CASSAVGGQVTGELFF. CDR3 DNA sequence: TGTGCCAGCAGTGCGGTAGGCGGACAGGTCACCGGGGAGCTGTTTTTT.

The J gene is TRBJ2-7, the V gene TRBV11-2; D possibly corresponds to TRBD2 (6 bases). Per germline, CDR1 SGHAT and CDR2 FQNNGV. The CDR3 runs 13 residues. V was shortened by 0 bases and J by 6 bases, with 9 bases between the two germline ends. CDR3 amino acids: CASSLDDGGEQYF. The DNA of the CDR3 is TGTGCCAGCAGCTTAGACGACGGGGGCGAGCAGTACTTC. The whole variable domain, remainder taken from reference TRBV11-2 and TRBJ2-7, is EAGVAQSPRYKIIEKRQSVAFWCNPISGHATLYWYQQILGQGPKLLIQFQNNGVVDDSQLPKDRFSAERLKGVDSTLKIQPAKLEDSAVYLCASSLDDGGEQYFGPGTRLTVT.

This clone was counted a single time. V and J are TRBV27 and TRBJ1-2; possible D gene TRBD1, 5 bases. The germline V and J ends were trimmed by 2 bases and 3 bases, with 10 bases remaining between them. Germline CDR1 and CDR2: MNHEY and SMNVEV (reference sequence). The CDR3 has 14 amino acids. CDR3 nucleotide sequence: TGTGCCAGCAGTTTACGGCAGGGTGACTATGGCTACACCTTC. The encoded protein is CASSLRQGDYGYTF.

There are a few counts of this clone. The gene calls are TRBV7-9 and TRBJ2-7, with D possibly TRBD1 on 6 matching bases. The germline V and J ends were trimmed by 5 bases and 1 base, with 21 bases remaining between them. The CDR3 has 17 residues. The germline V gene has CDR1 SEHNR and CDR2 FQNEAQ (reference sequence). CDR3 region: CASSESTRDTGSYEQYF. CDR3 DNA: TGTGCCAGCAGCGAGAGCACTAGGGACACAGGATCCTACGAGCAGTACTTC.

In its sample, this clone was seen once. The gene calls are TRBV9 and TRBJ2-3; possible D gene TRBD2, 6 bases. The CDR3 sequence is 15 residues long. Germline V CDR1 and CDR2: SGDLS, YYNGEE. Between the trimmed V and J ends, which lost 2 bases and 0 bases, there was a span of 10 bases. CDR3 nucleotide sequence: TGTGCCAGCAGCGTGGGGCGGGGTAGCACAGATACGCAGTATTTT. It codes for CASSVGRGSTDTQYF.

V gene TRBV7-9 combines with J gene TRBJ1-2; TRBD1 agrees at 7 bases. V lost 5 bases, J lost 3 bases, and 3 bases stayed unmatched. The CDR3 runs 13 residues. Germline V gene sequence: CDR1 SEHNR, CDR2 FQNEAQ (reference sequence). The chain's CDR3 is CASSIRGDYGYTF. The CDR3 nucleotides read TGTGCCAGCAGCATCAGGGGGGACTATGGCTACACCTTC.

The chain joins TRBV11-2 to TRBJ2-5; 13 nucleotides match TRBD2. The CDR3 has 16 amino acids. Losses at the gene ends were 1 base for V and 6 bases for J; bases not matched to a gene: 5. CDR1 is SGHAT, CDR2 FQNNGV, per germline. The CDR3 DNA is TGTGCCAGCAGCTTAGGGCCGGGACTAGCGGGGAAGACCCAGTACTTC. This translates into CASSLGPGLAGKTQYF. The whole variable domain, filled in from reference TRBV11-2 and TRBJ2-5, reads EAGVAQSPRYKIIEKRQSVAFWCNPISGHATLYWYQQILGQGPKLLIQFQNNGVVDDSQLPKDRFSAERLKGVDSTLKIQPAKLEDSAVYLCASSLGPGLAGKTQYFGPGTRLLVL.

The J gene is TRBJ1-1, the V gene TRBV4-1, with D possibly being TRBD1 (5 bases). V lost 1 base to trimming and J lost 6 bases, with 6 bases between them. The CDR3 spans 12 residues. The germline V gene encodes CDR1 MGHRA and CDR2 YSYEKL. The CDR3 DNA follows: TGCGCCAGCAGCCAAGTAGGGGCTGAAGCTTTCTTT. Translating gives CASSQVGAEAFF.

The chain links TRBV7-8 to TRBJ2-5; D is perhaps TRBD1 (6 bases). V was pared by 5 bases and J by 1 base, with 8 bases between. Germline CDR1 and CDR2: SGHVS and FQNEAQ. The CDR3 totals 13 residues. The CDR3 region has the DNA TGTGCCAGCAGCCCGGACAGCCAAGAGACCCAGTACTTC. Translation gives CASSPDSQETQYF. Supplemented by reference TRBV7-8 and TRBJ2-5, the full variable domain reads GAGVSQSPRYKVAKRGQDVALRCDPISGHVSLFWYQQALGQGPEFLTYFQNEAQLDKSGLPSDRFFAERPEGSVSTLKIQRTQQEDSAVYLCASSPDSQETQYFGPGTRLLVL.

In DNA, the CDR3 is TGTGCCAGCAGCTTCAGCTCAGGGTACTCCTACGAGCAGTACTTC. Protein: CASSFSSGYSYEQYF. The chain uses TRBV11-2 and TRBJ2-7; a possible D gene is TRBD1 (5 bases). Germline V gives CDR1 SGHAT, CDR2 FQNNGV. V was shortened by 3 bases and J by 0 bases, with 12 bases between the two germline ends. The CDR3 spans 15 residues. The entire variable domain, with the rest obtained from reference TRBV11-2 and TRBJ2-7, is as follows: EAGVAQSPRYKIIEKRQSVAFWCNPISGHATLYWYQQILGQGPKLLIQFQNNGVVDDSQLPKDRFSAERLKGVDSTLKIQPAKLEDSAVYLCASSFSSGYSYEQYFGPGTRLTVT.

The chain joins TRBV5-1 to TRBJ2-5, with TRBD1 identical over 10 bases. Matching the DNA end better, TRBJ2-7 makes the J call doubtful. Germline V gives CDR1 SGHRS, CDR2 YFSETQ. This CDR3 contains 16 residues. This CDR3 reads CASSLDPGTGAYEQYF. DNA for the CDR3: TGCGCCAGCAGCTTGGATCCAGGGACAGGGGCCTACGAGCAGTACTTC.

The chain has TRBV27 and TRBJ1-2; tentatively, D is TRBD1 (5 bases). The CDR3 sequence is 17 residues long. Trimming cost V 6 bases and J 2 bases, with 22 bases left between them. Germline loops: CDR1 MNHEY, CDR2 SMNVEV (reference sequence). DNA for the CDR3: TGTGCCAGCAGGGGGGGATTCGACACCTCCCACAACTATGGCTACACCTTC. This encodes CASRGGFDTSHNYGYTF.

The V gene is TRBV7-8, the J gene TRBJ1-6; 10 nucleotides align to TRBD1. Per germline, CDR1 SGHVS and CDR2 FQNEAQ. CDR3 size: 16 residues. Germline trimming cut 5 bases from V and 7 bases from J; bases unmatched to any gene: 8. DNA of the CDR3: TGTGCCAGCAGCACCCGGGACAGGGGATCCAATTCACCCCTCCACTTT. This codes for CASSTRDRGSNSPLHF.

CDR3 coding DNA: TGTGCCAGCAGTTACAACGGGGGCAATCAGCCCCAGCATTTT. It is translated as CASSYNGGNQPQHF. The chain carries TRBV6-6 and TRBJ1-5; D is unresolved. CDR1 and CDR2 from the germline V gene are MNHNY and SVGAGI (reference sequence). The CDR3 covers 14 residues. V was pared by 2 bases and J by 2 bases, with 7 bases between.

This clone has only a few counts. This chain connects TRBV27 to TRBJ2-3, with a possible D match to TRBD2 (5 bases). In germline, CDR1 is MNHEY, CDR2 SMNVEV (reference sequence). V was cut by 4 bases and J by 6 bases, with 11 bases left in between. This CDR3 region has 13 residues. CDR3 coding DNA: TGTGCCAGCAGTTACCCCCCGGGGGATACGCAGTATTTT. It yields the protein CASSYPPGDTQYF.

V usage is TRBV7-2 and J usage is TRBJ2-1; D is undetermined. Germline V gene data show CDR1 as SGHTA and CDR2 as FQGNSA. The CDR3 contains 15 residues. V lost 5 bases to trimming and J lost 7 bases, with 18 bases between them. The CDR3 reads CASSPRVVGRNEQFF. CDR3 coding DNA: TGTGCCAGCAGCCCACGGGTTGTGGGTCGAAATGAGCAGTTCTTC. The full variable domain, its missing parts supplied by reference TRBV7-2 and TRBJ2-1, is GAGVSQSPSNKVTEKGKDVELRCDPISGHTALYWYRQSLGQGLEFLIYFQGNSAPDKSGLPSDRFSAERTGGSVSTLTIQRTQQEDSAVYLCASSPRVVGRNEQFFGPGTRLTVL.

The chain employs TRBV29-1 and TRBJ2-5; 11 bases align to TRBD2. The trim removed 4 bases at V and 1 base at J, leaving 5 bases unmatched. Germline CDR1 and CDR2: SQVTM and ANQGSEA. This CDR3 has 15 amino acids. CDR3 loop: CSVGRTSGFQETQYF. The CDR3 DNA is TGCAGCGTTGGTCGGACTAGCGGGTTCCAAGAGACCCAGTACTTC.

This clone appeared a few times. This chain connects TRBV9 to TRBJ1-5; possible D gene TRBD1, 6 bases. Germline CDR1 and CDR2: SGDLS and YYNGEE. V lost 0 bases and J lost 7, with 17 bases in between. CDR3 length equals 16 residues. The DNA for the CDR3 is TGTGCCAGCAGCGTAGGAGGGGAAGGGGGTTGGCAGCCCCAGCATTTT. It specifies CASSVGGEGGWQPQHF.

The chain uses TRBV19 and TRBJ2-5, with 11 nucleotides matching TRBD1. Trimming cost V 6 bases and J 2 bases; bases outside gene matches: 5. Germline CDR1 reads LNHDA; CDR2 reads SQIVND (reference sequence). CDR3 length: 15 amino acids. The CDR3 region is CASRRTGGSQETQYF. The DNA of the CDR3 is TGTGCCAGTAGGAGGACAGGGGGCTCGCAAGAGACCCAGTACTTC.

The genes are TRBV30 and TRBJ1-5, with D perhaps TRBD1 (5 bases). The CDR3 sequence is 13 residues long. V was pared by 2 bases and J by 4 bases, with 9 bases between. CDR1 is GTSNPN and CDR2 is SVGIG in the germline V gene (reference sequence). The CDR3: CAWSRRDNQPQHF. As DNA, the CDR3 is TGTGCCTGGAGTCGCAGGGATAATCAGCCCCAGCATTTT.

The chain links TRBV18 to TRBJ2-6; D gene unclear. From germline, CDR1 is KGHSH and CDR2 LQKENI. The V end was cut by 3 bases, the J end by 0 bases, with 12 bases between. The CDR3 is made up of 17 amino acids. DNA of the CDR3: TGTGCCAGCTCACCCTCGGTTGCGGCCTCTGGGGCCAACGTCCTGACTTTC. Its translation: CASSPSVAASGANVLTF.

The rearrangement links TRBV7-6 to TRBJ2-5; D might be TRBD2 (5 bases). The V and J ends lost 1 base and 1 base respectively, with 7 bases between them. CDR3 length: 14 residues. Germline CDR1 reads SGHVS; CDR2 reads FNYEAQ. CDR3 bases: TGTGCCAGCAGCTTAGGACTACTCCAAGAGACCCAGTACTTC. This sequence encodes CASSLGLLQETQYF.

The V and J genes are TRBV6-5 and TRBJ1-5, with 8 positions matching TRBD1. V was clipped by 5 bases and J by 2 bases; unmatched bases: 5. The CDR3 has 15 residues. The germline CDR1 and CDR2 sequences are MNHEY and SVGAGI. The CDR3 DNA sequence: TGTGCCAGCAGTCCAGGGGGCGGAGGCAATCAGCCCCAGCATTTT. Protein sequence: CASSPGGGGNQPQHF.

This clone came up a few times. The CDR3 region has the DNA TGTGCCAGCAGTTTACGGGAGAGGGACTACGAGCAGTACTTC. This sequence encodes CASSLRERDYEQYF. The V call is TRBV27, the J call TRBJ2-7, with a tentative D call TRBD2 (6 bases). The CDR3 loop spans 14 amino acids. Trimming cost V 2 bases and J 3 bases, with 11 bases left between them. Looked up from germline, CDR1 is MNHEY and CDR2 is SMNVEV (reference sequence).

The rearrangement uses TRBV7-9 and TRBJ1-1; D unresolved. Germline CDR1 and CDR2: SEHNR and FQNEAQ (reference sequence). V lost 2 bases, J lost 7 bases, and 8 bases lay in between. The CDR3 loop spans 12 amino acids. The CDR3 protein is CASSLTRDEAFF. The CDR3 nucleotides read TGTGCCAGCAGCTTAACTCGGGATGAAGCTTTCTTT. Looking up the rest from reference TRBV7-9 and TRBJ1-1 gives the full variable domain: DTGVSQNPRHKITKRGQNVTFRCDPISEHNRLYWYRQTLGQGPEFLTYFQNEAQLEKSRLLSDRFSAERPKGSFSTLEIQRTEQGDSAMYLCASSLTRDEAFFGQGTRLTVV.

The chain recombines TRBV2 with TRBJ1-5; D gene unclear. CDR3 length: 15 amino acids. The V end was cut by 8 bases, the J end by 0 bases, with 14 bases between. The V gene's germline CDR1 is SNHLY and CDR2 FYNNEI. CDR3 protein: CASSPGFNSNQPQHF. DNA of the CDR3: TGTGCCAGCTCACCGGGATTTAATAGCAATCAGCCCCAGCATTTT.

As to this clone: At one of its ends the junction is not consistent with the germline gene, which may arise from a read error. This rearrangement joins TRBV5-4 to TRBJ1-1; maybe TRBD1 (6 bases). CDR3 length: 14 amino acids. Germline lookup yields CDR1 SGHNT and CDR2 YYREEE (reference sequence). In DNA, the CDR3 is TGTGCCGGCAGCTTGCAGGGACAGAACACTGAAGCTTTCTTT. Translated: CAGSLQGQNTEAFF.

Turning to this clone: Mismatch with germline at one junction end may stem from a read error. The J gene is TRBJ1-1, the V gene TRBV7-2; TRBD1 matches 8 bases. The length of the CDR3 is 16 residues. Germline CDR1 is SGHTA and CDR2 is FQGNSA. The CDR3: CANSLAPGQANTEAFF. Written as DNA, the CDR3 is TGTGCCAACAGCTTAGCTCCGGGACAGGCGAACACTGAAGCTTTCTTT.

This chain uses TRBV5-6 with TRBJ1-2; 7 nucleotides line up with TRBD1. CDR3 size: 14 residues. The germline CDR1 and CDR2 sequences are SGHDT and YYEEEE. Trimming cost V 4 bases and J 2 bases; bases outside gene matches: 5. The CDR3 here is CASSEVDRNYGYTF. In DNA, the CDR3 is TGTGCCAGCAGCGAGGTGGACAGGAACTATGGCTACACCTTC.